This entry features one TCR beta chain sequence. Its specificity is not known. This sample stems from a study of blood T cells in healthy people across ages. Study-level findings and limits: Higher diversity and more naive CD4+ cells were features of long-lived donors, compared to aged donors.

Every participating donor contributed approximately 10 milliliters of peripheral blood through a draw. The authors ran a second PCR of roughly 6 to 12 cycles using a sample-barcoded 5' primer and a J-beta primer mix. Every molecule of cDNA carried a tag from a template-switch adaptor with 12 random nucleotides. Every sample gave at least 2.5 million paired-end reads containing CDR3. TCRdb re-called the 5' RACE reads with MiXCR, one entry per CDR3 protein. The sample shows roughly 1.9 million distinct CDR3 sequences, about two fifths of them seen only once. From germline, CDR1 is SGHTA and CDR2 FQGNSA. Trimming took 1 base from V and 7 from J; bases not matched to a gene: 9. This CDR3 contains 17 residues.

The sample consisted of blood. The origin of this receptor is a human donor in good health. The chain has TRBV7-2 and TRBJ2-1; 11 bases are shared with TRBD2. As DNA, the CDR3 is TGTGCCAGCAGCTTAGTCGGGGGACTAGCGGCTCATAATGAGCAGTTCTTC. Encoded protein: CASSLVGGLAAHNEQFF.